The rows below give T cell receptor beta chains drawn from one sample of a study of spatial heterogeneity in lung cancer. TCRdb fed the 5' RACE reads into MiXCR, producing one record per CDR3 protein. Seen here are some 15,000 distinct CDR3 sequences, 9.5% to 13% observed once, and the top ten hold 25% to 30%. The sample in question was PBMCs, obtained at surgery. The receptors here all came from a male donor with early-stage non-small cell lung cancer. CDR3s include the opening cysteine and the closing phenylalanine or tryptophan. The D gene is left open where the match is weak. Clone sizes are given selectively: once, few, many, or a class where the clone is expanded.

V: TRBV7-3
J: TRBJ2-1
size: -
D: TRBD2
CDR3: CASSPGTRTTEAQFF
DNA: TGTGCCAGCAGCCCCGGGACTAGAACGACAGAGGCGCAGTTCTTC

V: TRBV12-3/TRBV12-4
J: TRBJ2-7
size: few
D: TRBD2
CDR3: CASSFGLAGAEQYF
DNA: TGTGCCAGCAGTTTCGGACTAGCGGGAGCCGAGCAGTACTTC

V: TRBV18
J: TRBJ2-5
size: many
D: -
CDR3: CASSPGRAIETQYF
DNA: TGTGCCAGCTCACCAGGCAGGGCCATTGAGACCCAGTACTTC

V: TRBV29-1
J: TRBJ1-5
size: many
D: TRBD1
CDR3: CSVTLTGGAGQPQHF
DNA: TGCAGCGTAACGCTAACAGGGGGCGCAGGGCAGCCCCAGCATTTT

V: TRBV5-1
J: TRBJ2-2
size: -
D: TRBD2
CDR3: CASSFNTRGTGELFF
DNA: TGCGCCAGCAGCTTTAACACGCGGGGGACCGGGGAGCTGTTTTTT

V: TRBV4-1
J: TRBJ2-3
size: many
D: TRBD2
CDR3: CASSQEAGSDTQYF
DNA: TGCGCCAGCAGCCAAGAAGCGGGGTCAGATACGCAGTATTTT

V: TRBV7-2
J: TRBJ2-1
size: many
D: TRBD2
CDR3: CASSLPTFSGRGNEQFF
DNA: TGTGCCAGCAGCCTACCAACCTTCAGCGGGAGAGGGAATGAGCAGTTCTTC

V: TRBV5-6
J: TRBJ2-5
size: many
D: -
CDR3: CASSFSTSQETQYF
DNA: TGTGCCAGCAGTTTCTCGACTAGCCAAGAGACCCAGTACTTC

V: TRBV11-2
J: TRBJ2-1
size: many
D: -
CDR3: CASSFGDYNEQFF
DNA: TGTGCCAGCAGCTTCGGGGACTACAATGAGCAGTTCTTC

V: TRBV7-2
J: TRBJ2-7
size: -
D: -
CDR3: CASSLKGGEQYF
DNA: TGTGCCAGCAGCTTAAAGGGCGGCGAGCAGTACTTC

V: TRBV28
J: TRBJ2-3
size: -
D: TRBD2
CDR3: CASMMASGSLGDTQYF
DNA: TGTGCCAGCATGATGGCTAGCGGGAGCCTCGGAGATACGCAGTATTTT

V: TRBV20-1
J: TRBJ1-5
size: many
D: TRBD1
CDR3: CSATDRGQGQPQHF
DNA: TGCAGTGCCACGGACAGGGGGCAGGGACAGCCCCAGCATTTT

V: TRBV25-1
J: TRBJ2-7
size: many
D: -
CDR3: CASSGLWAGSSYEQYF
DNA: TGTGCCAGCAGTGGACTTTGGGCAGGGAGCTCCTACGAGCAGTACTTC

V: TRBV7-9
J: TRBJ1-5
size: many
D: -
CDR3: CASSFGQSNQPQHF
DNA: TGTGCCAGCAGCTTCGGCCAGAGTAATCAGCCCCAGCATTTT

V: TRBV20-1
J: TRBJ2-3
size: -
D: -
CDR3: CSALPAHGSPYSTDTQYF
DNA: TGCAGTGCCCTCCCGGCCCACGGATCCCCTTATAGCACAGATACGCAGTATTTT

V: TRBV3-1
J: TRBJ1-1
size: medium-sized
D: -
CDR3: CASSQRDRPLKAFF
DNA: TGTGCCAGCAGCCAGCGGGACCGACCACTGAAAGCTTTCTTT

V: TRBV12-3/TRBV12-4
J: TRBJ2-7
size: many
D: -
CDR3: CASSSTLSLYEQYF
DNA: TGTGCCAGCAGTTCAACTCTTTCCCTATACGAGCAGTACTTC

V: TRBV7-9
J: TRBJ2-4
size: many
D: TRBD2
CDR3: CASSHGPGLAGGKENIQYF
DNA: TGTGCCAGCAGCCATGGACCGGGACTAGCGGGAGGAAAGGAAAACATTCAGTACTTC

V: TRBV5-1
J: TRBJ1-1
size: -
D: -
CDR3: CASRGFGENTEAFF
DNA: TGCGCCAGCAGGGGTTTTGGGGAAAACACTGAAGCTTTCTTT

V: TRBV20-1
J: TRBJ2-7
size: many
D: TRBD1
CDR3: CSAYPSSDRVGYEQYF
DNA: TGCAGTGCTTACCCCTCTTCCGACAGGGTAGGCTACGAGCAGTACTTC

V: TRBV11-3
J: TRBJ2-1
size: many
D: -
CDR3: CASSSSGYNEQFF
DNA: TGTGCCAGCAGCTCCTCAGGGTACAATGAGCAGTTCTTC

V: TRBV29-1
J: TRBJ2-1
size: many
D: TRBD2
CDR3: CSARGENEQFF
DNA: TGCAGCGCCCGGGGGGAAAATGAGCAGTTCTTC

V: TRBV24-1
J: TRBJ2-3
size: -
D: TRBD2
CDR3: CATSDYEREGTDTQYF
DNA: TGTGCCACCAGTGACTACGAGCGGGAGGGAACAGATACGCAGTATTTT

V: TRBV7-9
J: TRBJ2-7
size: few
D: TRBD1
CDR3: CASSPPDRAHEQYF
DNA: TGTGCCAGCAGCCCCCCTGACAGGGCCCACGAGCAGTACTTC

V: TRBV11-2
J: TRBJ2-5
size: few
D: -
CDR3: CASSLDLPGQETQYF
DNA: TGTGCCAGCAGCTTAGACCTTCCCGGGCAAGAGACCCAGTACTTC